A single sample gave rise to the 29 T cell receptor beta chains below, sequenced in a study of beta chain features in type 1 diabetes (dated by TCRdb to the late 2010s). The library was built by means of the immunoSEQ multiplex PCR assay. The entire amount of isolated RNA was reverse transcribed using the High Capacity cDNA Reverse Transcription Kit, so the sequenced TCRB transcripts were expressed ones. The table was pulled from immuneACCESS by TCRdb, which kept in-frame rearrangements only. Such tables lose some clones; where checked, under half of the loss comes from unresolved V genes, and the rest has no known cause. Within this sample are about 220,000 clones, with approximately 11% of them counted one time only. The top ten constitute less than 1.5% of the sample. The sequenced sample was central memory CD4+ T cells from blood. Every receptor here comes from a man aged 18 to 29 in good health.

The chain employs TRBV5-6 and TRBJ2-5; 10 nucleotides line up with TRBD1. Near its end, the DNA agrees better with TRBJ2-7, so the J call may be wrong. CDR3 length equals 15 residues. Per germline, CDR1 SGHDT and CDR2 YYEEEE. CDR3 sequence: CASSLLGTGVVEQYF. The CDR3 DNA reads TGTGCCAGCAGCTTGCTGGGGACAGGGGTGGTCGAGCAGTACTTC.

This clone was seen only a few times. V gene TRBV9 combines with J gene TRBJ1-2, with TRBD1 matching over 7 bases. Germline loops: CDR1 SGDLS, CDR2 YYNGEE. Unmatched junction bases numbered 7, after V lost 4 bases and J lost 7 bases. This CDR3 comprises 13 residues. The CDR3 region has the DNA TGTGCCAGCAGCCCAGGCAGGGGGGCTGGCTACACCTTC. Amino acids: CASSPGRGAGYTF.

In regard to this clone: Other DNA variants within this sample encode the same CDR3. The V call is TRBV30, the J call TRBJ2-7; no definite D call. This CDR3 contains 11 residues. Trimming left V 5 bases short and J 2 bases short, with 7 bases between. From germline, CDR1 is GTSNPN and CDR2 SVGIG (reference sequence). In nucleotides, the CDR3 is TGTGCCTGGGGGCTAGCCTACGAGCAGTACTTC. Amino acids: CAWGLAYEQYF. Full variable domain (outside the CDR3, taken from reference TRBV30 and TRBJ2-7): SQTIHQWPATLVQPVGSPLSLECTVEGTSNPNLYWYRQAAGRGLQLLFYSVGIGQISSEVPQNLSASRPQDRQFILSSKKLLLSDSGFYLCAWGLAYEQYFGPGTRLTVT.

V gene TRBV5-1 combines with J gene TRBJ2-7; 9 nucleotides agree with TRBD1. The germline V gene encodes CDR1 SGHRS and CDR2 YFSETQ. The CDR3 spans 17 residues. V lost 0 bases to trimming and J lost 2 bases; unmatched junction nucleotides: 9. The CDR3 reads CASSLGPTGGQAYEQYF. The CDR3 DNA follows: TGCGCCAGCAGCTTGGGACCTACAGGGGGCCAAGCCTACGAGCAGTACTTC. Together with reference TRBV5-1 and TRBJ2-7, the CDR3 gives the full variable domain: KAGVTQTPRYLIKTRGQQVTLSCSPISGHRSVSWYQQTPGQGLQFLFEYFSETQRNKGNFPGRFSGRQFSNSRSEMNVSTLELGDSALYLCASSLGPTGGQAYEQYFGPGTRLTVT.

This clone was picked up many times. The genes are TRBV29-1 and TRBJ2-1; 7 bases agree with TRBD2. The CDR3 contains 13 residues. V lost 6 bases to trimming and J lost 9 bases; unmatched junction nucleotides: 11. CDR1 and CDR2 (germline): SQVTM, ANQGSEA. In nucleotides, the CDR3 is TGCAGCGTGGCTAGCGGCAGAGGTGGTGAGCAGTTCTTC. It translates to CSVASGRGGEQFF.

Points on this clone: One junction end does not reproduce the germline sequence, and a read error may be involved. V usage is TRBV7-9 and J usage is TRBJ2-5; D is possibly TRBD1 or TRBD2 (5 bases each). Looked up from germline, CDR1 is SEHNR and CDR2 is FQNEAQ (reference sequence). The length of the CDR3 is 15 residues. The chain's CDR3 is CASSQEPGTGETQYF. The CDR3 nucleotides are TGCGCCAGCAGCCAAGAACCGGGGACGGGAGAGACCCAGTACTTC.

The V and J genes are TRBV7-3 and TRBJ2-1; possibly TRBD2 for D (5 bases). The V end was cut by 2 bases, the J end by 4 bases, with 9 bases between. This CDR3 contains 14 residues. From germline, CDR1 is SGHTA and CDR2 FQGTGA. The CDR3 DNA is TGTGCCAGCAGCTTAGACTACGGATACAATGAGCAGTTCTTC. This gives the protein CASSLDYGYNEQFF.

This clone was seen ten or more times. The V gene is TRBV5-1, the J gene TRBJ2-3; 11 nucleotides line up with TRBD2. V shed 4 bases, J shed 3 bases, and the junction held 1 base outside the gene matches. The CDR3 consists of 14 residues. The germline V gene encodes CDR1 SGHRS and CDR2 YFSETQ. This CDR3 is CASSTSGGTDTQYF. CDR3 DNA sequence: TGCGCCAGCAGCACTAGCGGGGGAACAGATACGCAGTATTTT.

V gene TRBV27 combines with J gene TRBJ2-5, with a possible D match to TRBD1 (5 bases). Germline CDR1 MNHEY, CDR2 SMNVEV (reference sequence). With 2 bases removed from V and 5 bases from J, the gap between germline ends came to 12 bases. The CDR3 runs to 14 residues. CDR3 coding DNA: TGTGCCAGCAGTTTACGCCGACAGTTGGAGACCCAGTACTTC. It is translated as CASSLRRQLETQYF.

The sample holds a few counts of this clone. V and J are TRBV23-1 and TRBJ2-1; 7 nucleotides agree with TRBD2. Being an ORF, TRBV23-1 has a function that is uncertain. CDR3 size: 14 residues. J was trimmed by 7 bases and V by 5 bases; bases with no gene match: 8. The CDR3 DNA reads TGCGCCAGCAGTACCCCCGGGACTAAAAATGAGCAGTTCTTC. Its translation is CASSTPGTKNEQFF.

A remark on this clone: This could be a read error, since a much larger clone is one nucleotide away. This chain uses TRBV7-6 with TRBJ2-3; D is unresolved. V was clipped by 4 bases and J by 1 base, with 6 bases between them. The CDR3 spans 13 residues. CDR1 and CDR2 from the germline V gene are SGHVS and FNYEAQ. Written as DNA, the CDR3 is TGTGCCAGCAGCTCCCGGGGCACAGATACGCAGTATTTT. Translating it yields CASSSRGTDTQYF. The full variable domain, completed using reference TRBV7-6 and TRBJ2-3, is GAGVSQSPRYKVTKRGQDVALRCDPISGHVSLYWYRQALGQGPEFLTYFNYEAQQDKSGLPNDRFSAERPEGSISTLTIQRTEQRDSAMYRCASSSRGTDTQYFGPGTRLTVL.

Only a few counts were recorded for this clone. At one end the junction does not follow the germline gene, possibly because of a read error. V gene TRBV30 combines with J gene TRBJ2-7, with D maybe TRBD2 (5 bases). Germline CDR1 reads GTSNPN; CDR2 reads SVGIG (reference sequence). The CDR3 length is 13 residues. CDR3 sequence: CASRDPGSFEQYF. The CDR3 coding sequence is TGTGCCTCCCGGGATCCGGGATCCTTCGAGCAGTACTTC.

V gene TRBV4-2 combines with J gene TRBJ2-1, with 12 bases lining up with TRBD2. This CDR3 contains 16 residues. Germline values: CDR1 LGHNA, CDR2 YNFKEQ. Trimming cost V 4 bases and J 5 bases; bases outside gene matches: 6. In DNA form, the CDR3 reads TGTGCCAGCAGCCCTCTAGCGGGAGGGGGGGACAATGAGCAGTTCTTC. Its protein is CASSPLAGGGDNEQFF.

This rearrangement joins TRBV4-3 to TRBJ2-1; D remains ambiguous. Germline CDR1 reads LGHNA; CDR2 reads YSLEER. V was pared by 4 bases and J by 4 bases, with 14 bases between. The CDR3 covers 15 residues. CDR3 bases: TGCGCCAGCAGCCCCTCGCCGAGGCAATACAATGAGCAGTTCTTC. This translates into CASSPSPRQYNEQFF.

This clone turned up a few times. The CDR3 nucleotides read TGTGCCAGCAGGAGTTTTAGGGGGGGCCCCTACGAGCAGTACTTC. Translating it yields CASRSFRGGPYEQYF. The rearrangement links TRBV7-9 to TRBJ2-7, with D possibly being TRBD2 (7 bases). Germline CDR1 and CDR2: SEHNR and FQNEAQ (reference sequence). With 6 bases removed from V and 2 bases from J, the gap between germline ends came to 17 bases. The CDR3 sequence is 15 residues long. The full variable domain, in which reference TRBV7-9 and TRBJ2-7 provide the parts outside the CDR3, is DTGVSQNPRHKITKRGQNVTFRCDPISEHNRLYWYRQTLGQGPEFLTYFQNEAQLEKSRLLSDRFSAERPKGSFSTLEIQRTEQGDSAMYLCASRSFRGGPYEQYFGPGTRLTVT.

In its sample, this clone was seen a few times. The chain has TRBV7-2 and TRBJ2-3; no clear D gene. This CDR3 spans 14 amino acids. Trimming removed 0 bases from V and 2 bases from J, with 6 bases in between. The germline CDR1 and CDR2 sequences are SGHTA and FQGNSA. As DNA, the CDR3 is TGTGCCAGCAGCTTAGCGCTATACACAGATACGCAGTATTTT. Its protein product is CASSLALYTDTQYF.

This clone was detected a few times. A much bigger clone sits one base away, suggesting this may be a read error. The chain couples TRBV10-3 to TRBJ2-1; D might be TRBD2 (5 bases). The germline gives CDR1 ENHRY, CDR2 SYGVKD. The CDR3 has 17 residues. The CDR3 reads CAFSESFRLSGYNEQFF. CDR3 nucleotides: TGTGCCTTCAGTGAGTCTTTTCGCTTGAGCGGTTACAATGAGCAGTTCTTC.

There are a few counts of this clone. The rearrangement uses TRBV7-8 and TRBJ2-1; no firm D call. The V end lost 5 bases, the J end lost 7 bases, and 21 bases lay between the germline ends. This CDR3 is built from 16 residues. Germline CDR1 SGHVS, CDR2 FQNEAQ. DNA for the CDR3: TGTGCCAGCAGCCCAGATGGTCGGGTTAGGGAAAATGAGCAGTTCTTC. This encodes CASSPDGRVRENEQFF.

This clone was observed a handful of times. The genes are TRBV10-3 and TRBJ1-5; D possibly corresponds to TRBD1 (5 bases). The germline V gene has CDR1 ENHRY and CDR2 SYGVKD. V was trimmed by 3 bases and J by 4 bases, leaving 13 bases between them. The CDR3 runs 15 residues. CDR3 nucleotides: TGTGCCATCAGTGAAGGGGCAGTAACAAATCAGCCCCAGCATTTT. Translated, it gives CAISEGAVTNQPQHF.

This clone has more than one count but fewer than ten. V gene TRBV18 combines with J gene TRBJ2-7, with TRBD1 matching over 7 bases. CDR3 size: 14 residues. The germline CDR1 and CDR2 sequences are KGHSH and LQKENI. The V gene end was trimmed by 3 bases and the J gene end by 2 bases; junction bases not matched to a gene: 4. The CDR3 region has the DNA TGTGCCAGCTCACCTGGGACAGCAGCCTACGAGCAGTACTTC. Encoded protein: CASSPGTAAYEQYF.

The rearrangement joins TRBV2 to TRBJ1-1, with 7 nucleotides matching TRBD1. Germline lookup yields CDR1 SNHLY and CDR2 FYNNEI. CDR3 size: 13 residues. With V trimmed by 8 bases and J by 5 bases, 8 bases remained unmatched. CDR3 sequence reads: CASGVDRETEAFF. The CDR3 nucleotides read TGTGCCAGCGGGGTCGACAGGGAGACTGAAGCTTTCTTT.

This clone has a handful of counts. V usage is TRBV5-4 and J usage is TRBJ1-4; no clear D gene. From germline, CDR1 is SGHNT and CDR2 YYREEE (reference sequence). This CDR3 comprises 14 residues. Trimming left V 0 bases short and J 6 bases short, with 9 bases between. In DNA, the CDR3 is TGTGCCAGCAGCTTGGGGCCGGCGGATGAAAAACTGTTTTTT. Encoded protein: CASSLGPADEKLFF.

This clone occurred a few times. The genes are TRBV7-2 and TRBJ2-3; D is perhaps TRBD2 (5 bases). The length of the CDR3 is 15 residues. V shed 8 bases and J shed 7 bases, with 22 bases lying between them. Germline V CDR1 and CDR2: SGHTA, FQGNSA. The CDR3 DNA reads TGTGCCAGCGGCACGAGGGAAGCTCGAGGAAATACGCAGTATTTT. Amino acid sequence: CASGTREARGNTQYF.

Regarding this clone: A read error may account for a junction end that differs from germline. This chain joins TRBV4-2 and TRBJ1-1, with 7 bases aligning to TRBD1. The CDR3 runs 14 residues. CDR1 is LGHNA and CDR2 is YNFKEQ in the germline V gene. The CDR3 nucleotides read TGTGCCATCAGCCCAGCAGACAGGGTGACTGAAGCTTTCTTT. Translating gives CAISPADRVTEAFF.

CDR3 amino acids: CAWVTGFENGYTF. The CDR3 nucleotides are TGTGCCTGGGTTACAGGGTTTGAGAATGGCTACACCTTC. J is TRBJ1-2 and V is TRBV30; the D gene is possibly TRBD1 (6 bases). Germline V gives CDR1 GTSNPN, CDR2 SVGIG (reference sequence). V lost 5 bases, J lost 6 bases, and 16 bases lay in between. The CDR3 length is 13 residues. The whole variable domain, filled in from reference TRBV30 and TRBJ1-2, reads SQTIHQWPATLVQPVGSPLSLECTVEGTSNPNLYWYRQAAGRGLQLLFYSVGIGQISSEVPQNLSASRPQDRQFILSSKKLLLSDSGFYLCAWVTGFENGYTFGSGTRLTVV.

This clone was observed a handful of times. This sequence joins TRBV4-3 and TRBJ1-2, with a tentative D call TRBD1 (5 bases). CDR1 LGHNA and CDR2 YSLEER come from the germline V gene. This CDR3 comprises 14 residues. V dropped 3 bases and J dropped 9 bases, with 17 bases sitting between them. The CDR3 region has the DNA TGCGCCAGCAGCCAGCTCTCCGGGGACGAGCGCTACACCTTC. It translates to CASSQLSGDERYTF.

This clone was counted a few times. The sample carries other DNA sequences with the same CDR3. This rearrangement joins TRBV29-1 to TRBJ2-1; the D is unclear. The CDR3 has 10 residues. Germline assignment: CDR1 SQVTM and CDR2 ANQGSEA. V lost 4 bases and J lost 7, with 5 bases in between. CDR3 residues: CSVGGNEQFF. The CDR3 nucleotides read TGCAGCGTTGGGGGTAATGAGCAGTTCTTC.

The table lists this clone with a few counts. The chain carries TRBV6-1 and TRBJ2-1; 9 bases are shared with TRBD2. This CDR3 has 15 amino acids. Germline CDR1 and CDR2: MNHNS and SASEGT. Trimming at V came to 6 bases and at J to 8 bases, leaving 11 bases not matched to a gene. This chain's CDR3 is CASRGVASGKYEQFF. The CDR3 DNA sequence: TGTGCCAGCAGAGGGGTAGCTAGCGGGAAATATGAGCAGTTCTTC.

This clone was recorded at least ten times. This chain connects TRBV18 to TRBJ2-7; maybe TRBD1 (6 bases). Germline V lookup: CDR1 KGHSH, CDR2 LQKENI. The V end was cut by 1 base, the J end by 2 bases, with 9 bases between. The CDR3 runs to 14 residues. CDR3 region: CASSPQGQAYEQYF. The CDR3 DNA follows: TGTGCCAGCTCACCACAGGGACAAGCCTACGAGCAGTACTTC.